This TCR beta chain was sequenced in a study of T-cell reconstitution after alpha-beta-depleted transplantation in children. Ten or more counts support this clonotype. Its antigen is not identified. Unique molecular identifiers tagged the TCRbeta library. TCRdb used MiXCR to reprocess the PCR reads, holding one entry per CDR3 protein. The table shows 500,000 to 750,000 distinct CDR3 sequences, with approximately 12% occurring only once. The V gene lost 6 bases and the J gene lost 2 bases, with 19 bases spanning the gap. The CDR3 is 16 residues long. Germline CDR1 is LGHDT and CDR2 is YNNKEL (reference sequence). Regarding the study as a whole: The study traced high day-60 TCRbeta diversity in some patients to surviving recipient T cells and thymic progenitors. One year post-transplant, T-cell counts and diversity were largely derived from T cells produced anew. Reported findings indicate that, about two months after transplant, alpha-beta T cells came from several hundred expanded clones, which were derived from non-depleted graft cells.

V and J are TRBV3-1 and TRBJ2-5, with D possibly being TRBD2 (5 bases). The sequence derives from a male patient younger than 18 who had a stem cell transplant for acute myeloid leukemia, so the T cells may come from the graft donor. This sample comprised PBMCs, mostly from graft donor cells, obtained 360 days after TCRalphabeta/CD19-depleted stem cell transplant. This CDR3 is CASSAVLAGIQETQYF. As DNA, the CDR3 is TGTGCCAGCAGTGCGGTACTGGCCGGGATTCAAGAGACCCAGTACTTC.